These T cell receptor beta chains were read from a single sample in a study of blood T cells in healthy people across ages. TCRdb used MiXCR to reprocess the 5' RACE reads, holding one entry per CDR3 protein. This sample carries hundreds of thousands of distinct CDR3 sequences, 56% of them seen once, and the ten largest clones take 25% to 30%. The sequenced sample consisted of blood. The receptors shown here come from a man aged 40-49 years in good health. Both conserved end residues are trimmed from each CDR3. The order of the fields is clone size, D gene, V gene, J gene, CDR3 protein. The D gene is left open where the match is weak. Some rows mark clone size as missing; the rest say once, few, many or name a class of expanded clone.

.	.	TRBV7-2	TRBJ2-5	ASSFSRTGETQY
few	.	TRBV29-1	TRBJ2-7	SVTDRDTSYEQY
.	.	TRBV27	TRBJ2-3	ASSSLSSRGVDTQY
.	TRBD2	TRBV20-1	TRBJ2-7	SARVAGPNNEQY
.	.	TRBV20-1	TRBJ2-6	SAREPGANVLT
few	TRBD2	TRBV20-1	TRBJ2-1	SASLAGLNEQF
few	.	TRBV2	TRBJ2-3	ASNAPWRRGTDTQY
once	TRBD2	TRBV28	TRBJ2-3	ASSFGGASGYTDTQY
.	TRBD1	TRBV5-1	TRBJ1-2	ASSLATGDYGYT
.	.	TRBV5-5	TRBJ1-1	ASSLNGPEAF
.	TRBD1	TRBV12-3/TRBV12-4	TRBJ1-2	ASSGGQEIYGYT
.	TRBD1	TRBV12-3/TRBV12-4	TRBJ2-6	ASSDRDRAPSGANVLT
.	TRBD1	TRBV18	TRBJ1-2	ASSPPSQGATGYT
many	.	TRBV21-1	TRBJ2-1	ASSKGRGGKLNEQF
.	TRBD1	TRBV20-1	TRBJ1-2	SAGPDRGLIGYGYT
.	.	TRBV4-2	TRBJ1-1	ASSQETGTARNTEAF
.	TRBD1	TRBV13	TRBJ2-3	ASSLGLMRAGGGTDTQY
few	TRBD2	TRBV7-9	TRBJ2-1	ASSYNSGSSNEQF
few	TRBD2	TRBV7-3	TRBJ2-1	ASRLGLAGEAEQF
few	TRBD1	TRBV20-1	TRBJ2-5	SATDRVQETQY
.	TRBD2	TRBV29-1	TRBJ2-1	SVETSGYNEQF
few	TRBD2	TRBV28	TRBJ2-7	ASSPQGISGRKDEQY
.	.	TRBV24-1	.	ATSDLEETQY
few	TRBD2	TRBV6-2/TRBV6-3	TRBJ2-1	ASSPKQLAGVAEQF
once	.	TRBV20-1	TRBJ1-2	SADGGVVYGYT
few	TRBD2	TRBV27	TRBJ2-7	ATATAGGSSYEQY
.	TRBD1	TRBV4-3	.	ASSQVSTGDPYEQY
.	TRBD2	TRBV6-2/TRBV6-3	TRBJ2-3	ASSYTRLAGGRTDTQY
.	.	TRBV29-1	TRBJ1-1	SVGVGANTEAF
.	.	TRBV20-1	TRBJ2-7	SARAGALSLTDEQY
.	.	TRBV3-1	TRBJ2-5	ASSQPAASSYQETQY
.	.	TRBV4-3	TRBJ2-2	SSSQDPSRSYTGELF
few	.	TRBV4-2	TRBJ2-3	ASSLVGGTLTDTQY
few	.	TRBV7-9	TRBJ1-2	ASSSLRQTDNYGYT
.	.	TRBV2	TRBJ2-7	ASSPPVSYEQY
.	TRBD2	TRBV24-1	TRBJ2-3	ATSDPGLAGRTDTQY
.	TRBD1	TRBV9	TRBJ2-5	ASSVEGAVGSQY
.	.	TRBV6-5	TRBJ2-7	AVNEQY
.	.	TRBV2	TRBJ1-1	ASTLGGLMNTEAF
many	.	TRBV5-1	TRBJ2-3	ASSLEGRATDTQY
.	.	TRBV20-1	.	SASSPLTYEQY
.	.	TRBV7-2	.	ASSASSGHQETQY
few	TRBD2	TRBV20-1	TRBJ2-7	SARPVGREPYEQY
few	.	TRBV7-2	TRBJ2-7	ASSLANRGSLYEQY
.	.	TRBV6-2/TRBV6-3	TRBJ2-5	ASSYGPGAQETQY